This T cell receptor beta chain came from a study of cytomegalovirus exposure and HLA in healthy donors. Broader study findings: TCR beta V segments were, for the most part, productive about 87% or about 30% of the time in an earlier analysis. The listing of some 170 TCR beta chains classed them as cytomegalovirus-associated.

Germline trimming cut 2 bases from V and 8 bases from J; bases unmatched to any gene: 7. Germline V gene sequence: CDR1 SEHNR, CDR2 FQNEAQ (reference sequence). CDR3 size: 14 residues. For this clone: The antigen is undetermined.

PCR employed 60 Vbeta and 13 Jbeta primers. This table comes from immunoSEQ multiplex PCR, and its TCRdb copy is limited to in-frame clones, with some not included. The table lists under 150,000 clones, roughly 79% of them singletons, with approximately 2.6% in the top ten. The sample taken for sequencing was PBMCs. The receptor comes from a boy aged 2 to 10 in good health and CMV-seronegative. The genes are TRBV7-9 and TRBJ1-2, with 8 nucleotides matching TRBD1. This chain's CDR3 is CASSLPGQGKGYTF. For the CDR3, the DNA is TGTGCCAGCAGCTTACCAGGACAGGGTAAGGGCTACACCTTC.